This TCR beta chain was identified in a study of T cell responses to AZD1222 COVID-19 vaccine. Findings and limits, study-wide: Among AZD1222 vaccinees, only six or seven were seropositive at baseline. It was only after the peak T cell response that any repertoires were sampled. Among the donors, most were white British and more were female, and clonal diversity was possibly underestimated. Researchers report vaccine-associated CD4 TCRs spanning spike, with dominance at 160-218 and 743-854.

The method was immunoSEQ multiplex PCR; TCRdb's version includes in-frame clones alone and lacks a portion of them. The table has about 90,000 clones, 88% seen once. The length of the CDR3 is 13 residues. The germline gives CDR1 SGHTA, CDR2 FQGNSA. The trim removed 0 bases at V and 10 bases at J, leaving 5 bases unmatched. Concerning this clone: Its matching antigen is unknown.

V and J are TRBV7-2 and TRBJ1-1; 7 nucleotides align to TRBD1. The sequenced sample was peripheral blood, obtained on day 0 of MenACWY control vaccination. The clonotype originates from an adult in good health. CDR3 protein: CASSLALAGGAFF. CDR3 in DNA: TGTGCCAGCAGCTTAGCGTTGGCAGGGGGAGCTTTCTTT.